The 6 T cell receptor beta chains in this list originate from one sample, sequenced in a study of blood T cell repertoires in COVID-19. The repertoire was sequenced with immunoSEQ multiplex PCR; TCRdb's copy has only in-frame clones and lacks some. Of some 340,000 clones in the sample, roughly nine tenths are singletons; the top ten hold around 4.2%. Sequencing used PBMCs or T cells enriched from blood (not recorded which). The origin of the receptors is a young woman who had been exposed to COVID-19.

The genes are TRBV27 and TRBJ2-7; a possible D gene is TRBD2 (5 bases). Germline V gene data show CDR1 as MNHEY and CDR2 as SMNVEV (reference sequence). The CDR3 has 17 amino acids. The V end lost 5 bases, the J end lost 1 base, and 21 bases lay between the germline ends. CDR3: CASSRRKGSYWSYEQYF. The CDR3 DNA is TGTGCCAGCAGTCGTAGAAAAGGGAGCTATTGGTCCTACGAGCAGTACTTC.

The J gene is TRBJ2-1, the V gene TRBV3-1 (or the pseudogene TRBV3-2), with D unresolved. The CDR3 length is 13 residues. The germline V gene encodes CDR1 LGHDT and CDR2 YNNKEL (reference sequence). Deletions cut 2 bases from V and 9 bases from J, with 11 bases between. In DNA, the CDR3 is TGTGCCAGCAGCCAACAGGCATCCGGTGAGCAGTTCTTC. Translation gives CASSQQASGEQFF.

The CDR3 region is CASSGPDRDGYGYTF. DNA of the CDR3: TGCGCCAGCAGCGGACCCGACAGGGATGGCTATGGCTACACCTTC. The rearrangement uses TRBV5-1 and TRBJ1-2, with 7 bases fitting TRBD1. CDR1 is SGHRS and CDR2 is YFSETQ in the germline V gene. V lost 4 bases, J lost 4 bases, and 10 bases stayed unmatched. The length of the CDR3 is 15 residues.

The gene calls are TRBV19 and TRBJ1-2; TRBD1 agrees at 7 bases. The CDR3 is 15 residues long. Trimming removed 4 bases from V and 4 bases from J; junction bases left unmatched: 9. From germline, CDR1 is LNHDA and CDR2 SQIVND (reference sequence). CDR3 region: CASSTDGDSSYGYTF. CDR3 DNA: TGTGCCAGTAGTACGGACGGGGACAGTAGCTATGGCTACACCTTC. Full variable domain (outside the CDR3, taken from reference TRBV19 and TRBJ1-2): DGGITQSPKYLFRKEGQNVTLSCEQNLNHDAMYWYRQDPGQGLRLIYYSQIVNDFQKGDIAEGYSVSREKKESFPLTVTSAQKNPTAFYLCASSTDGDSSYGYTFGSGTRLTVV.

This chain links TRBV12-3 or TRBV12-4 with TRBJ1-2, with D tentatively TRBD1 (6 bases). This CDR3 has 13 amino acids. V gave up 6 bases and J gave up 8 bases, with 16 bases separating them. CDR3 in DNA: TGTGCCAGCAGCCCGAAGAGGGGGGGCGGCTACACCTTC. This sequence encodes CASSPKRGGGYTF.

This clone was seen a handful of times. This rearrangement joins TRBV4-1 to TRBJ1-5, with TRBD1 identical over 9 bases. CDR1 is MGHRA, CDR2 YSYEKL, per germline. With V trimmed by 4 bases and J by 0 bases, 10 bases remained unmatched. The CDR3 has 18 amino acids. Here the CDR3 reads CASSPGQGPGYSNQPQHF. The CDR3 DNA follows: TGCGCCAGCAGCCCAGGACAGGGGCCTGGATATAGCAATCAGCCCCAGCATTTT.